Described below is a single T cell receptor beta chain sequence and its context. The antigen is undetermined. This sample was included in a study of CD4 T cells in relation to SARS-CoV-2 and coronaviruses. Study summary: The HLA restriction of the shared crossreactive spike epitopes was mapped. General observations from the study: Pre-pandemic and post-infection samples never came from the same donor. Approximately 65% of donors had memory CD4+ clonotypes crossrecognizing SARS-CoV-2 and common cold coronavirus spike.

The CDR3 runs to 14 residues. Trimming took off 5 bases at V and 1 base at J, with 12 bases between the two ends. Germline V lookup: CDR1 GTSNPN, CDR2 SVGIG (reference sequence). The unexposed donors gave CD4+ T cells in about 2010-2018, prior to COVID-19. Measured with immunoSEQ multiplex PCR; TCRdb has only the in-frame clones, and not every one. The sample shows about 60,000 clones, about 94% of them seen only once. The rearrangement links TRBV30 to TRBJ1-5; no clear D. Sample: naive CD4+ T cells from PBMCs. Subset: naive CD4+ T cells isolated by negative enrichment. The source is a human donor in good health. The DNA for the CDR3 is TGTGCCTGGGGGAAGGGTTTGAGCAATCAGCCCCAGCATTTT. Residues: CAWGKGLSNQPQHF.